This TCR beta chain comes out of a study of blood T cell repertoires in COVID-19. Study information: Nucleic acid was either cDNA or gDNA, and it came from T cells, B-cell-depleted T cells, or PBMCs.

In the study's own analysis: Counts of nucleated cells, estimated from reference gene primer amplification, were obtained. Repertoires were generated with immunoSEQ multiplex PCR, while TCRdb's copy carries only in-frame clones and drops some. V and J calls and clone size are copied from that table; D and trimming were computed from the DNA. The data hold 150,000 to 200,000 clones, with about 85% observed a single time. CDR3 length: 11 residues. The germline V and J ends were trimmed by 5 bases and 5 bases, with 7 bases remaining between them. Germline-derived CDR1 and CDR2 are SGHAT and FQNNGV. The specimen was peripheral blood. The clonotype comes from a man aged 60-69 years who had recovered from COVID-19. The rearrangement joins TRBV11-2 to TRBJ2-7; D not certain. The CDR3 nucleotides read TGTGCCAGCAGCCCCCGGGACGAGCAGTACTTC. This encodes CASSPRDEQYF.